The 16 T cell receptor beta chains presented below share a single source sample, sequenced in a study of blood T cell repertoires in COVID-19. Sequencing used immunoSEQ multiplex PCR; TCRdb keeps in-frame clones, though not all of them. The sample holds around 280,000 clones, 88% seen once. Material: peripheral blood. The receptor source for this set is a woman in her thirties with COVID-19, enrolled during active disease.

This clone was detected only once. The sample carries other DNA sequences with the same CDR3. V and J are TRBV7-3 and TRBJ2-7, with 7 bases matching TRBD2. CDR1 and CDR2 (germline): SGHTA, FQGTGA. Trimming at V came to 5 bases and at J to 0 bases, leaving 7 bases not matched to a gene. CDR3 length: 15 residues. DNA for the CDR3: TGTGCCAGCAGCCTGTCGGGAGGAAGCTCCTACGAGCAGTACTTC. It is translated as CASSLSGGSSYEQYF.

The rearrangement joins TRBV27 to TRBJ1-4, with D possibly matching TRBD1 (5 bases). Trimming removed 1 base from V and 7 bases from J, with 13 bases in between. The CDR3 covers 15 residues. Germline V gene data show CDR1 as MNHEY and CDR2 as SMNVEV (reference sequence). The CDR3 here is CASSLLGQGIEKLFF. CDR3 nucleotides: TGTGCCAGCAGTTTATTGGGGCAGGGCATTGAAAAACTGTTTTTT.

This clone appeared once. The rearrangement joins TRBV10-3 to TRBJ1-2, with D maybe TRBD1 (5 bases). V was trimmed by 1 base and J by 7 bases, leaving 16 bases between them. This CDR3 has 15 residues. CDR1 is ENHRY and CDR2 is SYGVKD in the germline V gene. CDR3 sequence: CAISEWSGGSGGYTF. The CDR3, as DNA: TGTGCCATCAGTGAGTGGTCGGGGGGAAGTGGTGGCTACACCTTC.

The gene calls are TRBV28 and TRBJ1-1; 8 nucleotides match TRBD1. Germline-derived CDR1 and CDR2 are MDHEN and SYDVKM. This CDR3 contains 15 residues. Trimming cost V 6 bases and J 5 bases; bases outside gene matches: 11. CDR3 in amino acids: CASSPYGQGKTEAFF. Here the CDR3 DNA reads TGTGCCAGCAGCCCTTATGGACAGGGAAAAACTGAAGCTTTCTTT.

The genes are TRBV28 and TRBJ2-6; 9 bases are a match to TRBD1. V dropped 7 bases and J dropped 1; count of bases not matched to a gene: 8. The CDR3 contains 17 residues. In germline, CDR1 is MDHEN, CDR2 SYDVKM. This chain's CDR3 is CASNPGQGKSGANVLTF. CDR3 coding DNA: TGTGCCAGCAACCCGGGACAGGGCAAATCTGGGGCCAACGTCCTGACTTTC.

This rearrangement joins TRBV19 to TRBJ2-7; 7 bases fit TRBD1. Germline V gene data show CDR1 as LNHDA and CDR2 as SQIVND (reference sequence). After removal of 5 bases from V and 7 bases from J, the junction contained 14 bases not matched to a gene. The CDR3 consists of 15 residues. The CDR3 region is CASSSPGQPREEQYF. CDR3 bases: TGTGCCAGTAGTTCCCCGGGACAGCCACGGGAAGAGCAGTACTTC.

The rearrangement links TRBV5-5 to TRBJ2-6, with D uncertain. CDR1 is SGHKS and CDR2 is YYEKEE in the germline V gene (reference sequence). V was shortened by 4 bases and J by 4 bases, with 15 bases between the two germline ends. The CDR3 length is 16 residues. The CDR3 DNA reads as TGTGCCAGCAGCCCCCGAGCTGACTGGGGGGCCAACGTCCTGACTTTC. It is translated as CASSPRADWGANVLTF. Full variable domain (remainder filled in from reference TRBV5-5 and TRBJ2-6): DAGVTQSPTHLIKTRGQQVTLRCSPISGHKSVSWYQQVLGQGPQFIFQYYEKEERGRGNFPDRFSARQFPNYSSELNVNALLLGDSALYLCASSPRADWGANVLTFGAGSRLTVL.

The chain combines TRBV27 with TRBJ1-1; unclear D gene. V dropped 5 bases and J dropped 5 bases, with 12 bases sitting between them. The germline CDR1 and CDR2 sequences are MNHEY and SMNVEV (reference sequence). This CDR3 comprises 13 residues. The CDR3 DNA sequence: TGTGCCAGCAGTCTGGCCCTGAGGACTGAAGCTTTCTTT. This sequence encodes CASSLALRTEAFF.

J is TRBJ2-1 and V is TRBV24-1, with 7 bases lining up with TRBD1. Germline CDR1 is KGHDR and CDR2 is SFDVKD. V shed 4 bases and J 9 bases; nucleotides not matched to a gene: 11. The CDR3 loop spans 15 amino acids. CDR3 nucleotides: TGTGCCACCAGTGACCCCGGGACAGCACGAGGTGAGCAGTTCTTC. Its protein product is CATSDPGTARGEQFF.

This sequence joins TRBV9 and TRBJ2-4; TRBD1 aligns across 8 bases. V was clipped by 4 bases and J by 7 bases; unmatched bases: 13. The CDR3 loop spans 16 amino acids. Germline V gene sequence: CDR1 SGDLS, CDR2 YYNGEE. The CDR3 protein is CASSSSIGQGENIQYF. The CDR3 DNA reads TGTGCCAGCAGCTCGTCGATAGGACAGGGTGAGAACATTCAGTACTTC.

The table lists this clone with a count of one. The V gene is TRBV12-3 or TRBV12-4, the J gene TRBJ2-3; D gene ambiguous. V dropped 3 bases and J dropped 14 bases, with 12 bases sitting between them. The CDR3 is 11 amino acids. Here the CDR3 reads CASSFVTGLYF. The CDR3 nucleotides read TGTGCCAGCAGTTTTGTTACTGGTTTGTATTTT.

The chain is built from TRBV7-3 and TRBJ2-7, with 7 bases lining up with TRBD2. With 5 bases clipped from V and 3 bases from J, the junction kept 4 bases outside the gene matches. This CDR3 comprises 13 residues. CDR1 and CDR2 from the germline V gene are SGHTA and FQGTGA. The CDR3 DNA sequence: TGTGCCAGCAGCGCCTCGGGGGGCTACGAGCAGTACTTC. Its translation: CASSASGGYEQYF.

The chain links TRBV5-5 to TRBJ2-7; perhaps TRBD2 as D (5 bases). CDR3 length equals 13 residues. The V end was cut by 5 bases, the J end by 2 bases, with 11 bases between. Germline V lookup: CDR1 SGHKS, CDR2 YYEKEE (reference sequence). The CDR3 sequence is CASSLSETYEQYF. The DNA for the CDR3 is TGTGCCAGCAGTCTTAGCGAAACCTACGAGCAGTACTTC. The full variable domain, its missing parts supplied by reference TRBV5-5 and TRBJ2-7, is DAGVTQSPTHLIKTRGQQVTLRCSPISGHKSVSWYQQVLGQGPQFIFQYYEKEERGRGNFPDRFSARQFPNYSSELNVNALLLGDSALYLCASSLSETYEQYFGPGTRLTVT.

The chain joins TRBV7-8 to TRBJ2-1, with D maybe TRBD1 (5 bases). CDR3 size: 15 residues. CDR1 SGHVS and CDR2 FQNEAQ come from the germline V gene. V was cut by 1 base and J by 5 bases, with 12 bases left in between. CDR3 loop: CASSLEGIENNEQFF. In DNA, the CDR3 is TGTGCCAGCAGCTTAGAGGGGATAGAGAACAATGAGCAGTTCTTC.

This sequence joins TRBV7-2 and TRBJ2-2; D uncertain. This CDR3 spans 14 amino acids. Trimming shortened V by 2 bases and J by 3 bases, and 7 bases separated the two germline ends. Germline CDR1 reads SGHTA; CDR2 reads FQGNSA. Here the CDR3 DNA reads TGTGCCAGCAGCTTAATCTCTTACACCGGGGAGCTGTTTTTT. It yields the protein CASSLISYTGELFF.

The rearrangement uses TRBV6-6 and TRBJ2-5; TRBD2 might be the D (5 bases). Germline V CDR1 and CDR2: MNHNY, SVGAGI (reference sequence). V lost 6 bases to trimming and J lost 4 bases, with 12 bases between them. There are 13 residues in the CDR3. The DNA of the CDR3 is TGTGCCAGCAGGGGCGGCGGAGGAGAGACCCAGTACTTC. Translation gives CASRGGGGETQYF.